This T cell receptor (beta chain) was profiled in a study of tumor and adjacent non-tumor tissue in lung cancer. Study summary: The cohort had around eleven adenocarcinoma, a couple of squamous cell and 1 small cell patients. Patients were aged roughly 30 to 76, nine to eleven men and 5 women, stage I to III. Samples averaged around 4 million productive TCRbeta reads each.

RNA was extracted from bulk tissue without any cell sorting. TCRbeta libraries were built with three rounds of nested PCR, modified from ARM-PCR. Each CDR3 protein is one row after TCRdb ran MiXCR on the multiplex PCR reads. The sample holds some 120,000 distinct CDR3 sequences, 60% to 70% seen once. The CDR3 covers 14 residues. The germline V gene has CDR1 ENHRY and CDR2 SYGVKD. V trimming: 8 bases; J trimming: 1 base; junction bases outside the gene matches: 4. Turning to this clonotype: Since a much larger clone is just one base distant, this may be a read error.

Sequenced material: lung tumor tissue. This sequence was found in a man in his thirties or forties with non-small cell lung cancer. The J gene is TRBJ2-2, the V gene TRBV10-3; 7 positions match TRBD1. The CDR3: CAIAAGGNTGELFF. DNA for the CDR3: TGTGCCATCGCCGCAGGGGGGAACACCGGGGAGCTGTTTTTT.